This TCR beta chain was obtained from a study of blood T cell repertoires in COVID-19. About the research overall: Italy, Spain and the United States were the sources of the convalescent and acute COVID-19 samples. T cells, B-cell-depleted T cells, or PBMCs supplied cDNA or gDNA.

V was cut by 3 bases and J by 0 bases, with 9 bases left in between. Germline lookup yields CDR1 DFQATT and CDR2 SNEGSKA (reference sequence). This CDR3 region has 14 residues. In the original analysis: Reference gene primer amplification gave nucleated cell count estimates. Clones were read by immunoSEQ multiplex PCR, and TCRdb kept only the in-frame ones, dropping some. V, J and clone size reflect that table, while D and trimming were determined from the DNA. The sample shows around 84,000 clones, around 81% of them seen only once. Sequencing input: peripheral blood. The TCR was taken from a man older than 75 with active or convalescent COVID-19. The genes are TRBV20-1 and TRBJ1-3, with D perhaps matching TRBD1 (5 bases). The CDR3 bases are TGCAGTGCTAGTCTAGGGGACTCTGGAAACACCATATATTTT. As protein: CSASLGDSGNTIYF.